This passage covers 14 T cell receptor beta chains from one sample sequenced in a study of CD8+ T cells in alopecia areata. Extraction and reverse transcription of RNA yielded cDNA as the sequencing template. Measured with immunoSEQ multiplex PCR; TCRdb has only the in-frame clones, and not every one. This table holds over 150,000 clones, 50% to 70% found once. Here the sequenced sample was CD4+ T cells sorted from blood, taken at week 0. The receptors derive from a human donor with alopecia areata.

J is TRBJ2-7 and V is TRBV29-1; 9 positions match TRBD1. J lost 3 bases, V lost 6 bases, and 6 bases had no gene match. Germline lookup yields CDR1 SQVTM and CDR2 ANQGSEA. CDR3 length: 13 residues. CDR3 protein: CSVAGQGYYEQYF. DNA of the CDR3: TGCAGCGTGGCGGGACAGGGTTACTACGAGCAGTACTTC.

The chain joins TRBV9 to TRBJ2-2; D is undetermined. The CDR3 extends over 13 amino acids. Per germline, CDR1 SGDLS and CDR2 YYNGEE. V was clipped by 0 bases and J by 9 bases, with 9 bases between them. CDR3 region: CASSVDPGRELFF. CDR3 nucleotide sequence: TGTGCCAGCAGCGTAGATCCCGGGCGGGAGCTGTTTTTT.

The chain uses TRBV6-1 and TRBJ1-2; 9 bases agree with TRBD1. This CDR3 comprises 12 residues. Unmatched junction bases numbered 5, after V lost 10 bases and J lost 5 bases. Germline V CDR1 and CDR2: MNHNS, SASEGT. The CDR3 protein is CAITQGAYGYTF. CDR3 nucleotide sequence: TGTGCCATAACACAGGGGGCTTATGGCTACACCTTC.

Note on this clone: Germline is not matched at one junction end, which may reflect a read error. The chain has TRBV29-1 and TRBJ1-2; D remains ambiguous. Germline V gives CDR1 SQVTM, CDR2 ANQGSEA. CDR3 size: 12 residues. The CDR3 DNA sequence: TGCAGCGTTGATTCCCCCCACTACGGCTACACCTTC. It codes for CSVDSPHYGYTF.

A few counts support this clone. In the same sample, other DNA sequences code for this CDR3. The rearrangement uses TRBV30 and TRBJ2-3, with 8 bases aligning to TRBD2. Germline trimming cut 2 bases from V and 6 bases from J; bases unmatched to any gene: 1. Germline lookup yields CDR1 GTSNPN and CDR2 SVGIG (reference sequence). CDR3 size: 12 residues. CDR3 sequence reads: CAWSSGGDTQYF. In DNA form, the CDR3 reads TGTGCCTGGAGTTCGGGAGGGGATACGCAGTATTTT.

This chain joins TRBV5-6 and TRBJ2-7; 9 bases fit TRBD1. Trimming removed 4 bases from V and 6 bases from J; junction bases left unmatched: 8. The CDR3 sequence is 14 residues long. Germline V gene lookup returns CDR1 SGHDT and CDR2 YYEEEE. In DNA form, the CDR3 reads TGTGCCAGCAGCCTGACAGGGGGTGATGGCGAGCAGTACTTC. Translation: CASSLTGGDGEQYF. The full variable domain, in which reference TRBV5-6 and TRBJ2-7 provide the parts outside the CDR3, is DAGVTQSPTHLIKTRGQQVTLRCSPKSGHDTVSWYQQALGQGPQFIFQYYEEEERQRGNFPDRFSGHQFPNYSSELNVNALLLGDSALYLCASSLTGGDGEQYFGPGTRLTVT.

This chain links TRBV25-1 with TRBJ2-3; possibly TRBD1 or TRBD2 for D (7 bases each). Trimming removed 1 base from V and 1 base from J, with 12 bases in between. Germline CDR1 is MGHDK and CDR2 is SYGVNS. This CDR3 has 16 residues. As DNA, the CDR3 is TGTGCCAGCAGTGAATCCCAGGGGGGGGGCACAGATACGCAGTATTTT. As protein: CASSESQGGGTDTQYF.

This clone was seen just once. J is TRBJ2-2 and V is TRBV29-1, with D possibly TRBD1 on 6 matching bases. This CDR3 contains 14 residues. Germline CDR1 SQVTM, CDR2 ANQGSEA. Trimming pared 7 bases from V and 1 base from J, leaving 13 bases between. CDR3 nucleotide sequence: TGCAGCGGGATCCGGGACAAGAACACCGGGGAGCTGTTTTTT. It translates to CSGIRDKNTGELFF.

This chain uses TRBV5-1 with TRBJ1-2; D not certain. Germline CDR1 reads SGHRS; CDR2 reads YFSETQ. The germline V and J ends were trimmed by 3 bases and 6 bases, with 9 bases remaining between them. The CDR3 consists of 12 residues. The CDR3 region is CASSSSLDGYTF. The CDR3, as DNA: TGCGCCAGCAGCTCCTCCCTCGATGGCTACACCTTC.

The V and J genes are TRBV4-3 and TRBJ2-7; D perhaps matches TRBD1 (6 bases). The CDR3 has 15 residues. CDR1 LGHNA and CDR2 YSLEER come from the germline V gene. V shed 3 bases and J shed 0 bases, with 12 bases lying between them. The CDR3 DNA follows: TGCGCCAGCAGCCAGGGTAGGGGGAGCTCCTACGAGCAGTACTTC. It codes for CASSQGRGSSYEQYF.

This clone was counted a few times. The same CDR3 arises from other DNA sequences in this sample as well. The chain recombines TRBV10-3 with TRBJ1-5, with D unresolved. V lost 2 bases and J 4 bases, leaving 9 bases between the germline ends. The CDR3 sequence is 14 residues long. Germline lookup yields CDR1 ENHRY and CDR2 SYGVKD. The DNA of the CDR3 is TGTGCCATCAGTGAGGTGGGTGGGAATCAGCCCCAGCATTTT. As protein: CAISEVGGNQPQHF.

Comment on this clone: Other DNA sequences in the same sample also yield this CDR3. The chain has TRBV18 and TRBJ1-2, with 8 bases that match TRBD1. The ends lost 3 bases at V and 3 bases at J; junction bases unmatched: 0. The CDR3 runs 13 residues. Germline lookup yields CDR1 KGHSH and CDR2 LQKENI. The CDR3 DNA follows: TGTGCCAGCTCACCGGACAGGGACTATGGCTACACCTTC. Encoded protein: CASSPDRDYGYTF.

The rearrangement joins TRBV6-6 to TRBJ2-5; D gene uncertain. The CDR3 runs to 11 residues. The V gene lost 5 bases and the J gene lost 7 bases, with 8 bases spanning the gap. Germline CDR1 is MNHNY and CDR2 is SVGAGI (reference sequence). Here the CDR3 DNA reads TGTGCCAGCAGTGCGACGGGGACCCAGTACTTC. This translates into CASSATGTQYF.

About this clone itself: An end of the junction does not agree with germline; a read error may underlie this. The chain couples TRBV4-3 to TRBJ2-5, with unresolved D. The CDR3 loop spans 13 amino acids. Germline V gene lookup returns CDR1 LGHNA and CDR2 YSLEER. CDR3 coding DNA: TGCGCCAGCAGCCAAGAAATAAAAGGACCGGAGCACTTC. As protein: CASSQEIKGPEHF.